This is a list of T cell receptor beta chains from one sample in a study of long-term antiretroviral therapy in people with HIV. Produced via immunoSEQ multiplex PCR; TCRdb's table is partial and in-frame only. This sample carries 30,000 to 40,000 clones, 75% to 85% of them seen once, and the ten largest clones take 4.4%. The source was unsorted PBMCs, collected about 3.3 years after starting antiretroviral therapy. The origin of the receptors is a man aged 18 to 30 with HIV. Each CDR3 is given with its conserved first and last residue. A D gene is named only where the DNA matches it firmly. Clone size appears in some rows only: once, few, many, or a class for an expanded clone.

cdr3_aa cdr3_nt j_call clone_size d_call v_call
CASSFSSDADTEAFF TGTGCCAGCAGCTTTTCGTCTGACGCAGACACTGAAGCTTTCTTT TRBJ1-1 - - TRBV7-9
CASTSEGAVYNEQFF TGTGCCAGTACCTCAGAGGGTGCGGTGTACAATGAGCAGTTCTTC TRBJ2-1 - - TRBV19
CASSSKDRGGYEQYF TGTGCCAGCAGCTCAAAGGACAGGGGAGGGTACGAGCAGTACTTC TRBJ2-7 - TRBD1 TRBV13
CASSRGIAGTDTQYF TGTGCCAGCAGCAGGGGGATAGCGGGAACAGATACGCAGTATTTT TRBJ2-3 - TRBD2 TRBV11-2
CAWNADGSCSYEQYF TGTGCCTGGAACGCAGACGGGAGTTGCTCCTACGAGCAGTACTTC TRBJ2-7 - - TRBV30
CASSYGGKPTDTQYF TGTGCCAGCAGCTACGGGGGAAAACCCACAGATACGCAGTATTTT TRBJ2-3 - - TRBV7-2
CASSLEGQKNTEAFF TGTGCCAGCAGCTTAGAAGGACAGAAGAACACTGAAGCTTTCTTT TRBJ1-1 - - TRBV11-2
CATQGHSTEAFF TGTGCCACCCAGGGCCACAGCACTGAAGCTTTCTTT TRBJ1-1 - - TRBV10-3
CASRQLRDSSDTQYF TGTGCCAGCAGACAACTCCGGGACTCCTCAGATACGCAGTATTTT TRBJ2-3 - - TRBV7-3
CASSLARALGEQYF TGCGCCAGCAGCTTGGCACGGGCCTTGGGCGAGCAGTACTTC TRBJ2-7 - - TRBV5-1
CASSPGDNSYEQYF TGTGCCAGCAGCCCCGGGGACAACTCCTACGAGCAGTACTTC TRBJ2-7 - - TRBV7-6
CASSPVGETQYF TGTGCCAGTAGTCCAGTTGGGGAGACCCAGTACTTC TRBJ2-5 - - TRBV19
CASSVNRDRPGTEAFF TGTGCCAGCAGCGTCAACAGGGACCGACCGGGCACTGAAGCTTTCTTT TRBJ1-1 - - TRBV9
CASSAIPVSPLHF TGTGCCAGTAGTGCCATCCCCGTTTCACCCCTCCACTTT TRBJ1-6 - - TRBV19
CASSRGVGPGADTQYF TGCGCCAGCAGCCGCGGTGTGGGGCCGGGGGCAGATACGCAGTATTTT TRBJ2-3 - - TRBV10-2
CASSDQGTTGSYEQYF TGTGCCAGCAGTGACCAAGGGACAACTGGTTCCTACGAGCAGTACTTC TRBJ2-7 - - TRBV6-4
CASSLVNYGYTF TGCGCCAGCAGCTTGGTTAACTATGGCTACACCTTC TRBJ1-2 once - TRBV5-1
CASSQEVVGGGEPLHF TGCGCCAGCAGCCAAGAAGTGGTAGGAGGGGGGGAACCCCTCCACTTT TRBJ1-6 few - TRBV4-1
CASSLGTPEQYF TGTGCCAGCAGCTTAGGTACCCCCGAGCAGTACTTC TRBJ2-7 - - TRBV7-8
CATHFGGPRGTEAFF TGTGCCACCCACTTTGGAGGCCCCCGCGGCACTGAAGCTTTCTTT TRBJ1-1 - - TRBV27
CASSFDRRGARSGELFF TGCGCCAGCAGCTTCGATCGTCGGGGGGCGCGATCCGGGGAGCTGTTTTTT TRBJ2-2 - - TRBV5-1
CASSSARREETDTQYF TGTGCCAGCAGCTCGGCTAGGCGGGAGGAGACAGATACGCAGTATTTT TRBJ2-3 - TRBD2 TRBV7-9
CASSLGQENTEAFF TGTGCCAGCAGCTTGGGACAGGAGAACACTGAAGCTTTCTTT TRBJ1-1 - TRBD1 TRBV7-6
CASSYSEGRANTEAFF TGTGCCAGCAGTTACTCGGAAGGCAGGGCGAACACTGAAGCTTTCTTT TRBJ1-1 - - TRBV6-5
CATLGGSVAEAFF TGTGCCACCTTAGGAGGGTCAGTGGCTGAAGCTTTCTTT TRBJ1-1 - - TRBV10-3
CASPRTPGTPFSNQPQHF TGTGCCAGTCCCCGAACCCCCGGGACCCCATTCAGCAATCAGCCCCAGCATTTT TRBJ1-5 - - TRBV19
CASSLGSLAGQLNTGELFF TGTGCCAGCAGTTTAGGCTCGTTGGCGGGACAGCTGAACACCGGGGAGCTGTTTTTT TRBJ2-2 few - TRBV28